This T cell receptor beta chain was found in a study of T cell changes during pregnancy in multiple sclerosis. Generated by immunoSEQ multiplex PCR, the TCRdb table keeps only in-frame clones and is missing some. Of some 18,000 clones in the sample, 75% to 90% are singletons; the top ten hold about 13%. The CDR3 contains 14 residues. Losses at the gene ends were 6 bases for V and 2 bases for J; bases not matched to a gene: 6. Germline CDR1 reads MDHEN; CDR2 reads SYDVKM. This TCR was sampled from a female donor in good health, enrolled as a control in a pregnancy study. The sequencing here drew on CD8+ T cells from peripheral blood mononuclear cells, taken in the third trimester of pregnancy. The chain is built from TRBV28 and TRBJ2-7; 8 bases fit TRBD1. DNA of the CDR3: TGTGCCAGCAGGAGAGACAGGGGCACCTACGAGCAGTACTTC. Translated: CASRRDRGTYEQYF.